The 14 T cell receptor beta chains below all came from one sample that was sequenced in a study of CD8+CD57+ T cells in acquired aplastic anemia. Genomic DNA served as template for TCR beta VDJ and CDR3 profiling. TCRdb analysed the reads with MiXCR anew, one entry per CDR3 protein. The table has about 160,000 distinct CDR3 sequences, less than 50% seen once. All patients picked for sequencing had shown, by flow cytometry, an expansion of CD8+CD57+ cells. Sequencing used sorted CD4+, CD8+, or CD8+CD57+ T cells (not recorded which) from PBMCs. These receptors were taken from a human donor with aplastic anemia.

Turning to this clonotype: No conserved phenylalanine or tryptophan is present at the end of the CDR3, so a read error is the likely explanation. The J gene is TRBJ2-1, the V gene TRBV19; 7 bases are shared with TRBD2. Trimming at V came to 7 bases and at J to 7 bases, leaving 10 bases not matched to a gene. This CDR3 spans 14 amino acids. Germline CDR1 is LNHDA and CDR2 is SQIVND (reference sequence). CDR3 amino acids: CASTTSGGSNEQFI. The CDR3 DNA is TGTGCCAGTACCACCTCGGGGGGAAGTAATGAGCAGTTCATC.

The genes are TRBV19 and TRBJ2-7; 8 nucleotides align to TRBD2. The CDR3 has 14 residues. V shed 5 bases, J shed 1 base, and the junction held 4 bases outside the gene matches. The germline gives CDR1 LNHDA, CDR2 SQIVND (reference sequence). CDR3 coding DNA: TGTGCCAGTAGTCCAGCGGGGGTTTCCTACGAGCAGTACTTC. Its protein is CASSPAGVSYEQYF.

The table lists this clonotype with many counts. This rearrangement joins TRBV9 to TRBJ1-3; tentatively, D is TRBD1 (5 bases). CDR3 length: 17 amino acids. V was pared by 0 bases and J by 0 bases, with 13 bases between. Germline lookup yields CDR1 SGDLS and CDR2 YYNGEE. CDR3 in amino acids: CASSVEIGANSGNTIYF. The CDR3 coding sequence is TGTGCCAGCAGCGTAGAGATCGGGGCGAACTCTGGAAACACCATATATTTT.

The sample holds a few counts of this clonotype. This chain links TRBV11-2 with TRBJ2-4; the D call may be TRBD1 or TRBD2 (6 bases each). V was shortened by 1 base and J by 6 bases, with 16 bases between the two germline ends. CDR1 is SGHAT, CDR2 FQNNGV, per germline. This CDR3 has 16 residues. CDR3 loop: CASSLGWGADGNIQYF. In DNA form, the CDR3 reads TGTGCCAGCAGCTTAGGCTGGGGGGCCGATGGAAACATTCAGTACTTC.

This chain joins TRBV7-3 and TRBJ1-6; a weak D match, TRBD1 (5 bases). The V end was cut by 1 base, the J end by 5 bases, with 9 bases between. The CDR3 consists of 15 residues. Germline-derived CDR1 and CDR2 are SGHTA and FQGTGA. Here the CDR3 reads CASSLIDSNNSPLHF. Written as DNA, the CDR3 is TGTGCCAGCAGCTTAATTGACAGTAATAATTCACCCCTCCACTTT.

This clonotype was picked up many times. The chain joins TRBV5-1 to TRBJ1-1, with D possibly being TRBD1 (5 bases). CDR3 length: 15 amino acids. With 0 bases removed from V and 1 base from J, the gap between germline ends came to 10 bases. CDR1 is SGHRS and CDR2 is YFSETQ in the germline V gene. The CDR3 region is CASSLEITGNTEAFF. The DNA of the CDR3 is TGCGCCAGCAGCTTGGAAATAACAGGGAACACTGAAGCTTTCTTT.

J is TRBJ2-1 and V is TRBV4-2; D is ambiguous. Trimming pared 0 bases from V and 6 bases from J, leaving 6 bases between. The CDR3 is 13 amino acids. The germline CDR1 and CDR2 sequences are LGHNA and YNFKEQ. CDR3 protein: CASSQDQANEQFF. DNA of the CDR3: TGTGCCAGCAGCCAAGATCAGGCCAATGAGCAGTTCTTC.

The sample holds many counts of this clonotype. This chain joins TRBV24-1 and TRBJ1-4; a possible D gene is TRBD1 (6 bases). The germline V gene has CDR1 KGHDR and CDR2 SFDVKD. V was pared by 4 bases and J by 6 bases, with 11 bases between. This CDR3 is 14 amino acids long. DNA of the CDR3: TGTGCCACCAGTGAGGCAGGGGTCCATGAAAAACTGTTTTTT. Translating gives CATSEAGVHEKLFF.

A few counts support this clonotype. This sequence may be a read error, since a much larger clone differs from it by one base. The CDR3 sequence is CTSSIQQRPAEKLFF. The CDR3, as DNA: TGTACCAGTAGTATACAACAGCGGCCAGCTGAAAAACTGTTTTTT. The chain couples TRBV19 to TRBJ1-4; D gene uncertain. The V gene's germline CDR1 is LNHDA and CDR2 SQIVND (reference sequence). This CDR3 is built from 15 residues.

As concerns this clonotype: Since no conserved phenylalanine or tryptophan closes the CDR3, a read error is the likely cause. This chain links TRBV2 with TRBJ2-3; 10 positions agree with TRBD2. This CDR3 is built from 15 residues. Germline V gene data show CDR1 as SNHLY and CDR2 as FYNNEI. After removal of 8 bases from V and 3 bases from J, the junction contained 8 bases not matched to a gene. Here the CDR3 DNA reads TGTGCCAGCGGTGGGGCTAGCGGGAGAACAGATACGCAGTATCTT. This encodes CASGGASGRTDTQYL.

This clonotype has a count of ten or more. The V and J genes are TRBV19 and TRBJ1-2; maybe TRBD1 (6 bases). The germline V gene encodes CDR1 LNHDA and CDR2 SQIVND (reference sequence). The CDR3 covers 13 residues. With 3 bases removed from V and 4 bases from J, the gap between germline ends came to 9 bases. The CDR3 loop reads CASSIGTLYGYTF. CDR3 bases: TGTGCCAGTAGTATCGGGACACTCTATGGCTACACCTTC.

The V call is TRBV9, the J call TRBJ2-1; D gene uncertain. The germline V and J ends were trimmed by 0 bases and 2 bases, with 12 bases remaining between them. CDR3 length: 16 residues. Germline V lookup: CDR1 SGDLS, CDR2 YYNGEE. CDR3 DNA: TGTGCCAGCAGCGTAGGAGGAGTTGCCCCCTACAATGAGCAGTTCTTC. Translated, it gives CASSVGGVAPYNEQFF. Variable domain in full (rest from reference TRBV9 and TRBJ2-1): DSGVTQTPKHLITATGQRVTLRCSPRSGDLSVYWYQQSLDQGLQFLIQYYNGEERAKGNILERFSAQQFPDLHSELNLSSLELGDSALYFCASSVGGVAPYNEQFFGPGTRLTVL.

For the CDR3, the DNA is TGTGCCAGCAGGAGTTTAGCGGGATCCCCCGATACGCAGTATTTT. This codes for CASRSLAGSPDTQYF. The chain joins TRBV25-1 to TRBJ2-3; 8 nucleotides match TRBD2. CDR3 length equals 15 residues. Trimming cost V 6 bases and J 6 bases; bases outside gene matches: 11. Germline values: CDR1 MGHDK, CDR2 SYGVNS.

The chain links TRBV2 to TRBJ2-1; D possibly corresponds to TRBD1 (5 bases). The DNA end is more similar to TRBJ2-7, so the J call may be wrong. This CDR3 has 13 residues. Germline CDR1 SNHLY, CDR2 FYNNEI. For the CDR3, the DNA is TGTGCCAGCAGTAAGGACATATACAATGAGCAGTACGTC. It is translated as CASSKDIYNEQYV.